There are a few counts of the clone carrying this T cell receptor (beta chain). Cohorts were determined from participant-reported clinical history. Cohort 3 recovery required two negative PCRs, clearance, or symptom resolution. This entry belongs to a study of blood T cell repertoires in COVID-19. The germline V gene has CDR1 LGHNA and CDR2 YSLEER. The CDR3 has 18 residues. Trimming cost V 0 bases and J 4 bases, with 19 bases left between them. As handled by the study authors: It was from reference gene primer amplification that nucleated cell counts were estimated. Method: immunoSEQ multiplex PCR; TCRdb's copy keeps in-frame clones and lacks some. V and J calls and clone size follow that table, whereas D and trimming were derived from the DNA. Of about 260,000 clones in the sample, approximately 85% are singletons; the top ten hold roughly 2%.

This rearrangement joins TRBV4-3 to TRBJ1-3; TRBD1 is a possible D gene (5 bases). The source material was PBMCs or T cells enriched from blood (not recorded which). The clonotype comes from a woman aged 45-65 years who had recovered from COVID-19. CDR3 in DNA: TGCGCCAGCAGCCAAGATAGAGCGTTTGGGGGACTAGGAAACACCATATATTTT. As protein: CASSQDRAFGGLGNTIYF.